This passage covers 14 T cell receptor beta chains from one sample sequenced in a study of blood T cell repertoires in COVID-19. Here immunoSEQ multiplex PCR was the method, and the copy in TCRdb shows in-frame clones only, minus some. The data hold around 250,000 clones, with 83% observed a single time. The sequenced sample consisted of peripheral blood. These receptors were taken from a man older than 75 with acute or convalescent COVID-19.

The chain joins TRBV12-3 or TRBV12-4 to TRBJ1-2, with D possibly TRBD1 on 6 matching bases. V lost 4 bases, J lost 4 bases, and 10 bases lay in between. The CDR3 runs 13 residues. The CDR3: CASSSQGFYGYTF. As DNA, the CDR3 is TGTGCCAGCAGTTCACAGGGTTTCTATGGCTACACCTTC.

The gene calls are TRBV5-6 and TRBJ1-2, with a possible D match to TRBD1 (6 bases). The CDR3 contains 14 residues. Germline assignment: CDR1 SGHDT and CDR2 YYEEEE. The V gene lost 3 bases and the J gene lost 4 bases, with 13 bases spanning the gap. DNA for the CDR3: TGTGCCAGCAGCTCCCGAACAGGGTCCTATGGCTACACCTTC. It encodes CASSSRTGSYGYTF.

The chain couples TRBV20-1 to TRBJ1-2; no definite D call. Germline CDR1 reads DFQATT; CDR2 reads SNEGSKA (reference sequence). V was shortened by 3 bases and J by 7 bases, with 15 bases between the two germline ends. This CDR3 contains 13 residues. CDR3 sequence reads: CSASIPRSSGYTF. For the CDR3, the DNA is TGCAGTGCTAGTATTCCTCGGTCCTCTGGCTACACCTTC.

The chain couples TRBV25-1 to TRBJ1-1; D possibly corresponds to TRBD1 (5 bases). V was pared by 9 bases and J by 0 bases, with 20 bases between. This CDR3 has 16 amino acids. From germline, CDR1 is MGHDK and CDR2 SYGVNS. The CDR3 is CARPQGTGVMNTEAFF. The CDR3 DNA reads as TGTGCCAGACCACAAGGGACGGGGGTAATGAACACTGAAGCTTTCTTT.

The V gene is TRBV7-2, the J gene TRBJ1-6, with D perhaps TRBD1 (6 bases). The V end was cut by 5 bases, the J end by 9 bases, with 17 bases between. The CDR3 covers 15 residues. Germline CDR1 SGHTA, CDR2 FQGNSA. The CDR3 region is CASSILRGAGSPLHF. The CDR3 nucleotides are TGTGCCAGCAGCATACTCAGGGGCGCGGGTTCACCCCTCCACTTT. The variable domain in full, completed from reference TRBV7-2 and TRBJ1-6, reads GAGVSQSPSNKVTEKGKDVELRCDPISGHTALYWYRQSLGQGLEFLIYFQGNSAPDKSGLPSDRFSAERTGGSVSTLTIQRTQQEDSAVYLCASSILRGAGSPLHFGNGTRLTVT.

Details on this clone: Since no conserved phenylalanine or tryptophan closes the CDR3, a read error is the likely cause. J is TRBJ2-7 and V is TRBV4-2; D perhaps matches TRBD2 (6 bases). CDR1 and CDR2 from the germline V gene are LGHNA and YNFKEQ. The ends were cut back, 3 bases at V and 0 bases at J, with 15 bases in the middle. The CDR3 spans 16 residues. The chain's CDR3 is CASSQPGLSSSYEQYY. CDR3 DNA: TGTGCCAGCAGCCAGCCGGGACTCTCGAGCTCCTACGAGCAGTACTAC.

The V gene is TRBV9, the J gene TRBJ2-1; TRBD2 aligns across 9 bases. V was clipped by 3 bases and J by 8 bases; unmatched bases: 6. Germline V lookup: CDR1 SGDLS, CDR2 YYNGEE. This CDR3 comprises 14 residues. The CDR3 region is CASSDKAGGYEQFF. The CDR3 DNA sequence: TGTGCCAGCAGCGACAAAGCGGGAGGCTATGAGCAGTTCTTC.

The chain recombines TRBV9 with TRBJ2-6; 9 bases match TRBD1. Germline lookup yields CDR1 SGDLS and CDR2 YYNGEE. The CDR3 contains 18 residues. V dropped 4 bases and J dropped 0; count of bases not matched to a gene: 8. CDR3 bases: TGTGCCAGCAGCACCCGGGACAGGGTCGGCTCTGGGGCCAACGTCCTGACTTTC. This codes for CASSTRDRVGSGANVLTF.

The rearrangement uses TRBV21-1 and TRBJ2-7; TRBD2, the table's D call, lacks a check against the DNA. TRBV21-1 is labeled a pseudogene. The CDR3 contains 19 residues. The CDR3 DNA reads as TGTGCCAGCACCTTTTGTCCTGGGCTAGCGGGGCATCTCCCCCACGAGCAGTACTTC. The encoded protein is CASTFCPGLAGHLPHEQYF.

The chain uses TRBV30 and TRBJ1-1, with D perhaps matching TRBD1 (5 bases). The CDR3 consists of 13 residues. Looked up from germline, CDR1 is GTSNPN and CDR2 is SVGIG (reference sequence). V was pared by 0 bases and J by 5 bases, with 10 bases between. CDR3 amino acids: CAWSVSGGTEAFF. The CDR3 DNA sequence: TGTGCCTGGAGTGTTTCGGGGGGTACTGAAGCTTTCTTT.

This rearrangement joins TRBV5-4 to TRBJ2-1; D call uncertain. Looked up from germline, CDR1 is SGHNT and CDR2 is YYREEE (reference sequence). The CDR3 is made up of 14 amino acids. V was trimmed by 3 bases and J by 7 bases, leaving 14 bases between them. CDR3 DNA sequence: TGTGCCAGCAGCTCCCCGGTGATCTCAAATGAGCAGTTCTTC. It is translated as CASSSPVISNEQFF.

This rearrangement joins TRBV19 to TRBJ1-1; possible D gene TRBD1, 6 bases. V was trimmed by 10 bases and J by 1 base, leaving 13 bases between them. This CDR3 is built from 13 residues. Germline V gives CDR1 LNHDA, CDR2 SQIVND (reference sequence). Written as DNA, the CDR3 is TGTGCCACTTCAGGGGTTGGGAACACTGAAGCTTTCTTT. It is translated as CATSGVGNTEAFF.

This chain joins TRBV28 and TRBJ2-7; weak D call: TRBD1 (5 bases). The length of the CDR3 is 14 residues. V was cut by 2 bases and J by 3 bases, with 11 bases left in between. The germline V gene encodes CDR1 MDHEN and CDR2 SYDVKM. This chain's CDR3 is CASSLGHLNYEQYF. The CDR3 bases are TGTGCCAGCAGTTTAGGACACCTCAACTACGAGCAGTACTTC.

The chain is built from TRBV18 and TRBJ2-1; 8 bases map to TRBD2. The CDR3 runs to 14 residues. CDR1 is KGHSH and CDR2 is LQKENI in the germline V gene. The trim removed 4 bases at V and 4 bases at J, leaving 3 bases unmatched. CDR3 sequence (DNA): TGTGCCAGCTCACTCACGGGGGGGTACAATGAGCAGTTCTTC. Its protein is CASSLTGGYNEQFF.